This T cell receptor (beta chain) was sequenced in a study of cytomegalovirus exposure and HLA in healthy donors. About the research overall: Researchers found that more than 70% of around 400 genotyped donors fell within the Caucasian-associated ancestry cluster.

Trimming pared 0 bases from V and 4 bases from J, leaving 18 bases between. Germline values: CDR1 MNHNS, CDR2 SASEGT. The CDR3 contains 17 residues. The PCR made use of 60 Vbeta and 13 Jbeta primers. Here immunoSEQ multiplex PCR was the method, and the copy in TCRdb shows in-frame clones only, minus some. The sample shows about 110,000 clones, around 77% of them seen only once. The specimen sequenced was PBMCs. V and J are TRBV6-1 and TRBJ1-2; tentative D call: TRBD1 (6 bases). The origin of this receptor is a woman in her 30s in good health and CMV-seropositive. The CDR3 nucleotides read TGTGCCAGCAGTGAAGCGCTTTACGGGGAGGGGGTCTATGGCTACACCTTC. It codes for CASSEALYGEGVYGYTF.